A single sample is the source of the 26 T cell receptor beta chains below, sequenced in a study of blood T cell repertoires in COVID-19. Sequencing was performed with immunoSEQ multiplex PCR; in TCRdb, only in-frame clones are kept and a portion is missing. Altogether tens of thousands of clones are present, 75% to 90% being singletons, with the ten largest covering roughly an eighth. The sequencing input was peripheral blood. These receptors originate from a human donor in a cohort sampled during active COVID-19.

In this sample, this clone turned up a few times. This rearrangement joins TRBV6-4 to TRBJ1-5; D ambiguous. Trimming took 5 bases from V and 7 from J, leaving 12 bases between them. Germline CDR1 reads MRHNA; CDR2 reads SNTAGT. The CDR3 spans 13 residues. The CDR3 DNA sequence: TGTGCCAGCAGTCTGACTTCAACACAGCCCCAGCATTTT. Its protein is CASSLTSTQPQHF.

The chain's CDR3 is CASGQGLGTEAFF. The CDR3 DNA reads as TGTGCCAGCGGACAGGGCTTGGGCACTGAAGCTTTCTTT. This chain links TRBV7-9 with TRBJ1-1; TRBD1 agrees at 8 bases. The CDR3 covers 13 residues. Germline CDR1 is SEHNR and CDR2 is FQNEAQ (reference sequence). The V and J ends lost 8 bases and 4 bases, in that order; junction bases with no gene match: 6.

This chain uses TRBV25-1 with TRBJ1-3; the match to TRBD1 covers 7 bases. CDR1 is MGHDK, CDR2 SYGVNS, per germline. V trimming: 2 bases; J trimming: 2 bases; junction bases outside the gene matches: 3. The CDR3 spans 15 residues. The CDR3 sequence is CASSETGETGNTIYF. In nucleotides, the CDR3 is TGTGCCAGCAGTGAAACAGGGGAAACTGGAAACACCATATATTTT. Drawing the rest from reference TRBV25-1 and TRBJ1-3, the complete variable domain is EADIYQTPRYLVIGTGKKITLECSQTMGHDKMYWYQQDPGMELHLIHYSYGVNSTEKGDLSSESTVSRIRTEHFPLTLESARPSHTSQYLCASSETGETGNTIYFGEGSWLTVV.

The J gene is TRBJ2-7, the V gene TRBV21-1; the table's D call, TRBD2, has no DNA check behind it. TRBV21-1 is a pseudogene locus. This CDR3 has 16 amino acids. The CDR3 region is CASSKRSLAGNYEQYV. For the CDR3, the DNA is TGTGCCAGCAGCAAAAGGAGCCTGGCGGGAAACTACGAGCAGTACGTC.

The rearrangement uses TRBV5-1 and TRBJ1-4; the D is unclear. Germline V gene lookup returns CDR1 SGHRS and CDR2 YFSETQ. The ends were cut back, 0 bases at V and 8 bases at J, with 17 bases in the middle. The CDR3 spans 16 residues. The CDR3 DNA sequence: TGCGCCAGCAGCTTGGGGAGCACGGGGAAGGAAGAAAAACTGTTTTTT. Encoded protein: CASSLGSTGKEEKLFF.

CDR3 nucleotides: TGTGCCAGCAGTTCCGTTAGGGGGGAGACCCAGTACTTC. Its translation: CASSSVRGETQYF. This rearrangement joins TRBV6-4 to TRBJ2-5, with a weak D call TRBD1 (6 bases). Deletions cut 5 bases from V and 5 bases from J, with 12 bases between. CDR1 and CDR2 (germline): MRHNA, SNTAGT. The CDR3 is 13 residues long.

The genes are TRBV29-1 and TRBJ2-5; TRBD2 matches 14 bases. This CDR3 is built from 15 residues. V trimming: 1 base; J trimming: 4 bases; junction bases outside the gene matches: 2. Germline assignment: CDR1 SQVTM and CDR2 ANQGSEA. The CDR3 region has the DNA TGCAGCGTTGAAGGGACTAGCGGGGGGAGAGAGACCCAGTACTTC. Encoded protein: CSVEGTSGGRETQYF.

The chain recombines TRBV7-9 with TRBJ2-7; 7 positions agree with TRBD2. This CDR3 is built from 15 residues. With V trimmed by 1 base and J by 4 bases, 7 bases remained unmatched. The germline CDR1 and CDR2 sequences are SEHNR and FQNEAQ (reference sequence). The CDR3 loop is CASSLEAGRFYEQYF. The CDR3 DNA reads TGTGCCAGCAGCTTAGAAGCGGGGAGGTTTTACGAGCAGTACTTC.

This clone was found once. The CDR3 region is CASSLGSGGGISETQYF. CDR3 bases: TGTGCCAGCAGCTTAGGCTCGGGCGGGGGCATCAGTGAGACCCAGTACTTC. J is TRBJ2-5 and V is TRBV11-3; a possible D gene is TRBD2 (7 bases). The V end lost 1 base, the J end lost 5 bases, and 20 bases lay between the germline ends. The CDR3 is 17 residues long. CDR1 is SGHNT, CDR2 YENEEA, per germline.

The table lists this clone with a count of one. The V and J genes are TRBV4-1 and TRBJ2-1, with unresolved D. Per germline, CDR1 MGHRA and CDR2 YSYEKL. V was cut by 5 bases and J by 6 bases, with 5 bases left in between. This CDR3 comprises 11 residues. CDR3 loop: CASSGLNEQFF. The DNA of the CDR3 is TGCGCCAGCAGCGGCCTCAATGAGCAGTTCTTC.

The chain has TRBV7-2 and TRBJ1-4; 7 bases align to TRBD1. The V gene end was trimmed by 5 bases and the J gene end by 8 bases; junction bases not matched to a gene: 17. CDR3 length equals 17 residues. Germline-derived CDR1 and CDR2 are SGHTA and FQGNSA. CDR3 bases: TGTGCCAGCAGCACTCGAACGGGGACAGTGGGGGCAGAAAAACTGTTTTTT. This encodes CASSTRTGTVGAEKLFF.

The chain recombines TRBV7-2 with TRBJ1-4; tentatively, D is TRBD1 (6 bases). Deletions cut 5 bases from V and 8 bases from J, with 18 bases between. The CDR3 runs 15 residues. Germline V gene lookup returns CDR1 SGHTA and CDR2 FQGNSA. In nucleotides, the CDR3 is TGTGCCAGCAGCCCCGCCCCAGGGGTACGGGAAAAACTGTTTTTT. This encodes CASSPAPGVREKLFF.

This clone was observed a handful of times. This chain joins TRBV18 and TRBJ2-1; D is unresolved. Trimming took 2 bases from V and 3 from J, leaving 11 bases between them. The germline V gene has CDR1 KGHSH and CDR2 LQKENI. The CDR3 consists of 15 residues. Here the CDR3 reads CASSPVSPSYNEQFF. The CDR3 DNA reads TGTGCCAGCTCACCAGTCAGTCCTAGCTACAATGAGCAGTTCTTC.

The chain is built from TRBV7-6 and TRBJ2-1; D is perhaps TRBD1 (6 bases). The CDR3 runs 16 residues. Germline values: CDR1 SGHVS, CDR2 FNYEAQ. V lost 1 base to trimming and J lost 5 bases, with 15 bases between them. The CDR3 spells CASSLGGQTKDNEQFF. CDR3 bases: TGTGCCAGCAGCTTAGGAGGACAGACGAAGGACAATGAGCAGTTCTTC.

The rearrangement uses TRBV14 and TRBJ1-1; D is possibly TRBD1 (6 bases). The CDR3 contains 15 residues. V lost 1 base and J lost 3, with 12 bases in between. Germline-derived CDR1 and CDR2 are SGHDN and FVKESK. CDR3 nucleotides: TGTGCCAGCAGCCAAGTTAGGACAGACTACACTGAAGCTTTCTTT. Its protein product is CASSQVRTDYTEAFF.

The chain links TRBV28 to TRBJ2-7; 11 bases map to TRBD2. V was pared by 6 bases and J by 6 bases, with 10 bases of the junction left unmatched. The CDR3 contains 15 residues. In germline, CDR1 is MDHEN, CDR2 SYDVKM. The CDR3 nucleotides read TGTGCCAGCAGCGCTAGCGGGGGGCCGCCTGGCGAGCAGTACGTC. Translating it yields CASSASGGPPGEQYV.

This clone was observed a few times. The chain employs TRBV5-5 and TRBJ2-1, with TRBD2 matching over 9 bases. This CDR3 contains 17 residues. The trim removed 2 bases at V and 6 bases at J, leaving 12 bases unmatched. CDR1 and CDR2 from the germline V gene are SGHKS and YYEKEE (reference sequence). The chain's CDR3 is CASSFTPGSGGPNEQFF. CDR3 DNA sequence: TGTGCCAGCAGCTTCACCCCGGGGAGCGGGGGGCCCAATGAGCAGTTCTTC.

This clone was observed a single time. The rearrangement joins TRBV16 to TRBJ2-4, with 7 bases that match TRBD2. Germline CDR1 reads KGHSY; CDR2 reads FQNENV. Trimming cost V 6 bases and J 3 bases; bases outside gene matches: 5. This CDR3 has 14 residues. CDR3 sequence (DNA): TGTGCCAGCAGAGGACGGGAGGACAAAAACATTCAGTACTTC. It translates to CASRGREDKNIQYF. Full variable domain (outside the CDR3, taken from reference TRBV16 and TRBJ2-4): GEEVAQTPKHLVRGEGQKAKLYCAPIKGHSYVFWYQQVLKNEFKFLISFQNENVFDETGMPKERFSAKCLPNSPCSLEIQATKLEDSAVYFCASRGREDKNIQYFGAGTRLSVL.

This clone was counted a single time. This sequence joins TRBV5-5 and TRBJ2-1; D not resolved. Deletions cut 4 bases from V and 0 bases from J, with 8 bases between. The CDR3 covers 14 residues. The V gene's germline CDR1 is SGHKS and CDR2 YYEKEE (reference sequence). The CDR3 nucleotides are TGTGCCAGCAGCCCTCCCGTCTCCTACAATGAGCAGTTCTTC. This gives the protein CASSPPVSYNEQFF.

CDR3 nucleotide sequence: TGTGCCAGCAGCTCCTACAGGGGCAGGCAAGAGACCCAGTACTTC. This gives the protein CASSSYRGRQETQYF. V is TRBV5-8 and J is TRBJ2-5; 7 nucleotides align to TRBD1. Germline V gives CDR1 SGHTS, CDR2 YDEGEE. V trimming: 3 bases; J trimming: 2 bases; junction bases outside the gene matches: 7. The CDR3 sequence is 15 residues long.

CDR3 region: CASSQRGGASTDTQYF. In DNA, the CDR3 is TGTGCCAGCAGCCAACGGGGGGGTGCTAGCACAGATACGCAGTATTTT. The gene calls are TRBV3-1 (or the pseudogene TRBV3-2) and TRBJ2-3, with 8 positions matching TRBD2. Germline V CDR1 and CDR2: LGHDT, YNNKEL (reference sequence). Trimming cost V 2 bases and J 0 bases; bases outside gene matches: 4. This CDR3 region has 16 residues.

Here the CDR3 reads CASSSSEQFF. The CDR3 DNA reads TGTGCCAGCAGTAGCTCTGAGCAGTTCTTC. The chain uses TRBV2 and TRBJ2-1, with no clear D. The CDR3 is 10 residues long. V lost 5 bases and J 9 bases, leaving 5 bases between the germline ends. The germline V gene encodes CDR1 SNHLY and CDR2 FYNNEI.

The chain recombines TRBV7-2 with TRBJ1-2; 9 positions agree with TRBD1. Germline CDR1 reads SGHTA; CDR2 reads FQGNSA. The CDR3 runs to 13 residues. Trimming removed 1 base from V and 12 bases from J; junction bases left unmatched: 6. The CDR3 protein is CASSLDRQGGNTF. DNA for the CDR3: TGTGCCAGCAGCTTAGACCGACAGGGGGGCAACACCTTC.

CDR3 loop: CSAPTGDTQYF. The CDR3 DNA is TGCAGTGCTCCAACAGGAGATACGCAGTATTTT. V and J are TRBV20-1 and TRBJ2-3, with TRBD1 as a possible D gene (5 bases). CDR3 length: 11 amino acids. Germline loops: CDR1 DFQATT, CDR2 SNEGSKA (reference sequence). Deletions cut 5 bases from V and 5 bases from J, with 8 bases between.

The chain uses TRBV7-6 and TRBJ1-1, with 9 nucleotides matching TRBD1. CDR3 size: 16 residues. With V trimmed by 6 bases and J by 4 bases, 12 bases remained unmatched. The germline gives CDR1 SGHVS, CDR2 FNYEAQ. CDR3 nucleotide sequence: TGTGCCAGCAGTTCGGGGGGACAGGGATTACTCACTGAAGCTTTCTTT. This translates into CASSSGGQGLLTEAFF.

The V gene is TRBV5-4, the J gene TRBJ2-5; D is unresolved. The V end was cut by 6 bases, the J end by 5 bases, with 14 bases between. Germline CDR1 is SGHNT and CDR2 is YYREEE (reference sequence). There are 13 residues in the CDR3. In nucleotides, the CDR3 is TGTGCCAGCACCTCAGACCAGCGCGAGACCCAGTACTTC. This encodes CASTSDQRETQYF.